The next 8 T cell receptor beta chains were all read from a single sample in a study of cytomegalovirus exposure and HLA in healthy donors. PCR was performed using 60 Vbeta and 13 Jbeta primers. The protocol was immunoSEQ multiplex PCR, while the TCRdb copy is restricted to in-frame clones and leaves out a portion. The sample holds approximately 69,000 clones, about 70% seen once. Sequences were obtained from PBMCs. These receptors all stem from a man aged 18 to 29 in good health and CMV-seronegative.

This rearrangement joins TRBV30 to TRBJ2-1, with 10 bases identical to TRBD1. The junction had 6 bases not matched to a gene; V was cut back by 4 bases and J by 9 bases. This CDR3 region has 13 residues. Germline loops: CDR1 GTSNPN, CDR2 SVGIG (reference sequence). The CDR3 DNA follows: TGTGCCTGGATTCGACAGGGGGCGTTTGAGCAGTTCTTC. It specifies CAWIRQGAFEQFF.

This clone is medium-sized within its sample. The chain uses TRBV5-5 and TRBJ1-2; 8 positions match TRBD1. The junction had 4 bases not matched to a gene; V was cut back by 0 bases and J by 6 bases. Germline CDR1 and CDR2: SGHKS and YYEKEE (reference sequence). The CDR3 is made up of 14 amino acids. The CDR3 DNA reads as TGTGCCAGCAGCTTGGTCGGACAGGGCCATGGCTACACCTTC. This translates into CASSLVGQGHGYTF.

Comments on this clone: The same CDR3 arises from other DNA sequences in this sample as well. The chain uses TRBV5-1 and TRBJ1-2; possible D gene TRBD1, 5 bases. The V end lost 0 bases, the J end lost 2 bases, and 5 bases lay between the germline ends. The CDR3 contains 13 residues. Germline V CDR1 and CDR2: SGHRS, YFSETQ. Here the CDR3 reads CASSLGQNYGYTF. The CDR3, as DNA: TGCGCCAGCAGCTTGGGACAGAACTATGGCTACACCTTC.

This clone was seen a handful of times. The J gene is TRBJ1-5, the V gene TRBV2; 7 bases are shared with TRBD1. CDR1 SNHLY and CDR2 FYNNEI come from the germline V gene. V trimming: 4 bases; J trimming: 4 bases; junction bases outside the gene matches: 19. CDR3 size: 19 residues. The CDR3 nucleotides are TGTGCCAGCAGTGTTTCGAATCAGACAGGGATTTATCGGAATCAGCCCCAGCATTTT. It codes for CASSVSNQTGIYRNQPQHF. Complete variable domain (other parts from reference TRBV2 and TRBJ1-5): EPEVTQTPSHQVTQMGQEVILRCVPISNHLYFYWYRQILGQKVEFLVSFYNNEISEKSEIFDDQFSVERPDGSNFTLKIRSTKLEDSAMYFCASSVSNQTGIYRNQPQHFGDGTRLSIL.

CDR3 loop: CASSRTEPEQFF. Here the CDR3 DNA reads TGTGCCAGCAGCAGGACTGAACCCGAGCAGTTCTTC. J is TRBJ2-1 and V is TRBV28, with D possibly matching TRBD2 (5 bases). V gave up 6 bases and J gave up 10 bases, with 13 bases separating them. The germline CDR1 and CDR2 sequences are MDHEN and SYDVKM. CDR3 length: 12 residues.

This clone was counted a few times. The genes are TRBV9 and TRBJ1-4; D is ambiguous. Per germline, CDR1 SGDLS and CDR2 YYNGEE. The V end was cut by 4 bases, the J end by 4 bases, with 14 bases between. The CDR3 consists of 15 residues. The CDR3 reads CASSFRDGVNEKLFF. In DNA form, the CDR3 reads TGTGCCAGCAGCTTCCGAGACGGGGTTAATGAAAAACTGTTTTTT.

DNA of the CDR3: TGTGCCAGCAGTGAGGTGGGGCCCAGGAGCTCCTACGAGCAGTACGTC. This codes for CASSEVGPRSSYEQYV. The rearrangement uses TRBV6-1 and TRBJ2-7; tentatively, D is TRBD1 (5 bases). The CDR3 is 16 amino acids. From germline, CDR1 is MNHNS and CDR2 SASEGT. Trimming cost V 3 bases and J 0 bases, with 15 bases left between them.

This sequence joins TRBV7-2 and TRBJ1-1, with 7 bases matching TRBD1. The CDR3 is 16 amino acids. Germline CDR1 reads SGHTA; CDR2 reads FQGNSA. Germline trimming cut 5 bases from V and 3 bases from J; bases unmatched to any gene: 12. The CDR3 here is CASSQPRGYQHTEAFF. CDR3 nucleotides: TGTGCCAGCAGCCAGCCCAGGGGGTACCAGCACACTGAAGCTTTCTTT.